A selection of T cell receptor beta chains follows, all from one sample in a study of CD8+CD57+ T cells in acquired aplastic anemia. TCRdb re-analysed the reads in MiXCR, keeping a single row per CDR3 protein. The sample lists 200,000 to 250,000 distinct CDR3 sequences; almost 35% were seen once. Sequenced input: sorted CD4+, CD8+, or CD8+CD57+ T cells (not recorded which) from PBMCs. These receptors were obtained from a human donor in good health, serving as a control. CDR3s include the opening cysteine and the closing phenylalanine or tryptophan. A D gene is named only where the DNA matches it firmly. Rows may omit the clone size; those that give it use once, few, many or a size class.

V gene	clone size	D gene	J gene	CDR3 protein	CDR3 DNA
TRBV7-9	NA	TRBD1	TRBJ2-3	CASSFTGGDTQYF	TGTGCCAGCAGCTTCACAGGGGGGGATACGCAGTATTTT
TRBV6-4	many	NA	TRBJ1-2	CASSDGGESGYTF	TGTGCCAGCAGTGACGGGGGGGAATCTGGCTACACCTTC
TRBV10-1	once	NA	TRBJ1-1	CASSYDGTTEAFF	TGTGCCAGCAGTTACGACGGAACCACTGAAGCTTTCTTT
TRBV12-3/TRBV12-4	NA	NA	TRBJ1-2	CASSLFVGGWFYGYTF	TGTGCCAGCAGTTTATTCGTGGGAGGGTGGTTCTATGGCTACACCTTC
TRBV9	NA	NA	TRBJ1-6	CASSLELSSPLHF	TGTGCCAGCTCACTCGAACTTAGTTCACCCCTCCACTTT
TRBV5-1	NA	NA	TRBJ1-1	CASSLLEGINTEAFF	TGCGCCAGCAGCCTACTTGAGGGAATTAACACTGAAGCTTTCTTT
TRBV19	NA	NA	TRBJ1-5	CASSNPPPGPQNQPQHF	TGTGCCAGTAGTAACCCGCCCCCCGGGCCCCAAAATCAGCCCCAGCATTTT
TRBV12-3/TRBV12-4	few	NA	TRBJ1-3	CASSPPGTFGNTIYF	TGTGCCAGCAGTCCTCCCGGGACATTTGGAAACACCATATATTTT
TRBV5-1	few	NA	TRBJ1-1	CASSLDWGEAFF	TGCGCCAGCAGCTTGGATTGGGGGGAAGCTTTCTTT
TRBV7-2	many	NA	TRBJ2-1	CASSPEGNEQFF	TGTGCCAGCAGCCCCGAAGGGAATGAGCAGTTCTTC
TRBV25-1	NA	TRBD1	TRBJ2-7	CAWSAYTGGLSGFKYEQYF	TGTGCCTGGAGTGCCTACACAGGGGGCCTCAGTGGATTCAAATACGAGCAGTACTTC
TRBV5-6	NA	NA	TRBJ2-5	CASSIVGRQETQYF	TGTGCCAGCAGTATTGTAGGGAGACAAGAGACCCAGTACTTC
TRBV12-3/TRBV12-4	NA	NA	TRBJ1-6	CASSRGASSPLHF	TGTGCCAGCAGCCGGGGGGCGAGTTCACCCCTCCACTTT
TRBV5-1	few	NA	TRBJ2-5	CASSRPGIQETQYF	TGCGCCAGCAGTCGCCCGGGGATACAAGAGACCCAGTACTTC
TRBV29-1	NA	TRBD1	TRBJ1-2	CSADRGIAGYTF	TGCAGCGCGGACAGGGGGATTGCTGGCTACACCTTC
TRBV19	many	NA	TRBJ1-1	CASRNGVGSLGAFF	TGTGCCAGTAGAAACGGGGTGGGTTCTTTGGGAGCTTTCTTT
TRBV7-2	many	TRBD1	TRBJ1-6	CASSLGWDSYNSPLHF	TGTGCCAGCAGCTTAGGATGGGACAGCTATAATTCACCCCTCCACTTT
TRBV24-1	many	TRBD1	TRBJ2-2	CATSMGQENTGELFF	TGTGCCACCAGCATGGGACAGGAAAACACCGGGGAGCTGTTTTTT
TRBV20-1	NA	TRBD1	TRBJ1-2	CSASITGTGPAFTKF	TGCAGTGCTAGTATAACGGGGACAGGCCCCGCTTTTACCAAATTC
TRBV24-1	once	TRBD2	TRBJ2-1	CATSDRLAGNEQFF	TGTGCCACCAGTGACCGACTAGCGGGTAATGAGCAGTTCTTC
TRBV3-1	NA	TRBD1	TRBJ1-2	CASSQVNPGQGGYTF	TGTGCCAGCAGCCAAGTAAACCCAGGACAGGGTGGCTACACCTTC
TRBV12-3/TRBV12-4	many	NA	TRBJ1-1	CASTRAGGNTEAFF	TGTGCCAGCACTCGGGCCGGCGGGAACACTGAAGCTTTCTTT
TRBV12-3/TRBV12-4	few	NA	TRBJ1-6	CASSFQGTWGSPLHF	TGTGCCAGCAGTTTCCAAGGGACCTGGGGTTCACCCCTCCACTTT
TRBV7-9	NA	NA	TRBJ2-4	CASSFGDIQYF	TGTGCCAGCAGCTTTGGCGACATTCAGTACTTC
TRBV20-1	many	NA	TRBJ1-1	CSAGGEDWNTEAFF	TGCAGTGCTGGTGGGGAAGACTGGAACACTGAAGCTTTCTTT
TRBV7-8	NA	NA	TRBJ2-3	CASSETGTRRDTQYF	TGTGCCAGCAGTGAGACAGGGACTCGGAGAGATACGCAGTATTTT
TRBV29-1	NA	TRBD1	TRBJ1-6	CSVGQGSNSPLHF	TGCAGCGTTGGACAGGGTAGCAATTCACCCCTCCACTTT
TRBV19	NA	NA	TRBJ1-1	CAMTRDVMNTEAFF	TGTGCCATGACAAGGGACGTAATGAACACTGAAGCTTTCTTT
TRBV15	many	TRBD2	TRBJ2-5	CATSRIAGETQYF	TGTGCCACCAGCAGAATAGCGGGGGAGACCCAGTACTTC
TRBV29-1	many	TRBD1	TRBJ2-1	CSVELDLTGVEQFF	TGCAGCGTTGAACTCGACTTAACAGGGGTCGAGCAGTTCTTC